These 5 T cell receptor beta chains were all obtained from the same sample, sequenced in a study of blood T cell repertoires in COVID-19. Data came from immunoSEQ multiplex PCR; TCRdb stores just in-frame clones and leaves some out. The sample has more than 300,000 clones, under 90% seen once. The sequenced sample consisted of PBMCs or T cells enriched from blood (not recorded which). These receptors originate from a man aged 30-40 years who had recovered from COVID-19.

The count of this clone is one. The V call is TRBV25-1, the J call TRBJ2-7; 7 nucleotides agree with TRBD1. Germline V CDR1 and CDR2: MGHDK, SYGVNS. The V and J ends lost 3 bases and 7 bases, in that order; junction bases with no gene match: 9. The CDR3 runs 14 residues. The CDR3 spells CASSDDTGVREQYF. As DNA, the CDR3 is TGTGCCAGCAGTGACGATACAGGGGTACGAGAGCAGTACTTC.

The chain employs TRBV18 and TRBJ2-3, with TRBD2 matching 7 bases. After removal of 2 bases from V and 1 base from J, the junction contained 6 bases not matched to a gene. The CDR3 runs to 16 residues. CDR1 is KGHSH, CDR2 LQKENI, per germline. The CDR3 loop reads CASSPSASGRTDTQYF. Here the CDR3 DNA reads TGTGCCAGCTCACCATCGGCTAGCGGACGCACAGATACGCAGTATTTT.

The genes are TRBV29-1 and TRBJ2-5; D remains ambiguous. CDR3 length: 14 residues. Looked up from germline, CDR1 is SQVTM and CDR2 is ANQGSEA. Trimming left V 4 bases short and J 5 bases short, with 17 bases between. The CDR3, as DNA: TGCAGCGTTGGGCAAGTTAGCAAGAGGGAGACCCAGTACTTC. Its translation is CSVGQVSKRETQYF.

The V call is TRBV28, the J call TRBJ1-5; weak D call: TRBD1 (5 bases). CDR1 and CDR2 from the germline V gene are MDHEN and SYDVKM. Trimming left V 3 bases short and J 3 bases short, with 12 bases between. This CDR3 has 15 amino acids. CDR3 in amino acids: CASSFGRGNNQPQHF. The CDR3 DNA follows: TGTGCCAGCAGTTTTGGGCGGGGGAACAATCAGCCCCAGCATTTT.

This clone appeared once. The chain carries TRBV28 and TRBJ2-7; TRBD2 matches 9 bases. Looked up from germline, CDR1 is MDHEN and CDR2 is SYDVKM. The ends lost 1 base at V and 5 bases at J; junction bases unmatched: 9. There are 16 residues in the CDR3. CDR3 sequence reads: CASSLSLAGNKDEQYF. The CDR3 coding sequence is TGTGCCAGCAGTTTATCCCTAGCGGGGAACAAGGACGAGCAGTACTTC.